One sample yielded the 16 T cell receptor beta chains listed below, sequenced in a study of shared clonotypes between healthy human individuals. Clones were read by immunoSEQ multiplex PCR, and TCRdb kept only the in-frame ones, dropping some. There are about 640,000 clones in the sample; 60% to 80% occur only once, and approximately 1.8% lies in the top ten. Sequencing used memory CD4+ T cells sorted from blood. As for subset: CD45RA-negative fraction. The origin of the receptors is a woman in her 30s in good health.

The genes are TRBV19 and TRBJ1-2, with D unclear. V dropped 3 bases and J dropped 8 bases, with 13 bases sitting between them. The germline CDR1 and CDR2 sequences are LNHDA and SQIVND (reference sequence). The CDR3 has 13 amino acids. CDR3 bases: TGTGCCAGTAGTATGGACCACAAGAGCGGCTACACCTTC. Its translation: CASSMDHKSGYTF.

The chain combines TRBV15 with TRBJ2-7; 7 bases are shared with TRBD1. The CDR3 sequence is 16 residues long. V shed 1 base, J shed 3 bases, and the junction held 9 bases outside the gene matches. The germline V gene has CDR1 LNHNV and CDR2 YYDKDF (reference sequence). The CDR3 reads CATSRGGSAGGYEQYF. The CDR3 region has the DNA TGTGCCACCAGCAGAGGGGGTTCGGCAGGGGGCTACGAGCAGTACTTC.

This chain uses TRBV2 with TRBJ2-5; 10 bases align to TRBD2. Trimming cost V 6 bases and J 4 bases; bases outside gene matches: 14. Germline V gives CDR1 SNHLY, CDR2 FYNNEI. This CDR3 comprises 17 residues. DNA for the CDR3: TGTGCCAGCAGCGTAGCGGGAGGATTCCGGTGGGGAGAGACCCAGTACTTC. Its translation: CASSVAGGFRWGETQYF.

CDR3 DNA: TGTGCCAGCAGTTTAGGTCAGATCACCGGGGAGCTGTTTTTT. This sequence encodes CASSLGQITGELFF. The chain uses TRBV28 and TRBJ2-2; D is unresolved. Deletions cut 2 bases from V and 4 bases from J, with 8 bases between. Germline-derived CDR1 and CDR2 are MDHEN and SYDVKM. The CDR3 totals 14 residues.

The chain links TRBV19 to TRBJ2-5, with 7 bases fitting TRBD1. After removal of 4 bases from V and 5 bases from J, the junction contained 1 base not matched to a gene. Germline V gene sequence: CDR1 LNHDA, CDR2 SQIVND (reference sequence). The CDR3 runs 12 residues. The CDR3 sequence: CASSTTGETQYF. CDR3 nucleotides: TGTGCCAGTAGTACGACAGGGGAGACCCAGTACTTC.

J is TRBJ2-6 and V is TRBV19; D perhaps matches TRBD1 (6 bases). The V end lost 4 bases, the J end lost 4 bases, and 11 bases lay between the germline ends. Germline V gene sequence: CDR1 LNHDA, CDR2 SQIVND (reference sequence). This CDR3 contains 15 residues. The CDR3, as DNA: TGTGCCAGTAGTAACCAGGGGCAAGGGGCCAACGTCCTGACTTTC. Protein product: CASSNQGQGANVLTF.

The V and J genes are TRBV6-5 and TRBJ2-7; D gene uncertain. CDR3 size: 13 residues. Looked up from germline, CDR1 is MNHEY and CDR2 is SVGAGI. Trimming removed 5 bases at V and 2 bases at J, with 10 bases between. In DNA form, the CDR3 reads TGTGCCAGCAGTGGACGGCTAACCTACGAGCAGTACTTC. As protein: CASSGRLTYEQYF.

In nucleotides, the CDR3 is TGTGCCACCAGCAGGGGACAGGGAGCGTCGTACACTGAAGCTTTCTTT. It encodes CATSRGQGASYTEAFF. This chain uses TRBV15 with TRBJ1-1; 9 nucleotides align to TRBD1. The CDR3 extends over 16 amino acids. In germline, CDR1 is LNHNV, CDR2 YYDKDF (reference sequence). Trimming removed 3 bases from V and 3 bases from J; junction bases left unmatched: 8.

The chain combines TRBV5-4 with TRBJ2-6; maybe TRBD2 (6 bases). Per germline, CDR1 SGHNT and CDR2 YYREEE (reference sequence). The germline V and J ends were trimmed by 4 bases and 0 bases, with 14 bases remaining between them. The length of the CDR3 is 17 residues. In DNA form, the CDR3 reads TGTGCCAGCAGCGCGACTAGTATCAGCTCTGGGGCCAACGTCCTGACTTTC. Protein: CASSATSISSGANVLTF.

This sequence joins TRBV18 and TRBJ1-5; D is unresolved. V was clipped by 3 bases and J by 3 bases, with 12 bases between them. Germline CDR1 and CDR2: KGHSH and LQKENI. CDR3 length: 15 residues. The CDR3 sequence: CASSPSTGSNQPQHF. The CDR3 DNA sequence: TGTGCCAGCTCACCCTCTACCGGGTCCAATCAGCCCCAGCATTTT.

The chain employs TRBV7-2 and TRBJ2-1, with 7 bases identical to TRBD1. Germline V lookup: CDR1 SGHTA, CDR2 FQGNSA. This CDR3 has 15 residues. Trimming cost V 6 bases and J 4 bases; bases outside gene matches: 9. The CDR3, as DNA: TGTGCCAGCAGTACAGGGGTATTAGTTTACAATGAGCAGTTCTTC. This translates into CASSTGVLVYNEQFF.

This clone was counted ten times or more. This chain joins TRBV6-1 and TRBJ2-2; 7 bases map to TRBD2. Trimming removed 4 bases from V and 4 bases from J; junction bases left unmatched: 12. The CDR3 totals 17 residues. Germline V gene lookup returns CDR1 MNHNS and CDR2 SASEGT. CDR3 loop: CASSASFSSGFTGELFF. The CDR3 DNA reads TGTGCCAGCAGTGCCTCTTTTTCTAGCGGCTTCACCGGGGAGCTGTTTTTT.

The chain uses TRBV6-5 and TRBJ1-1; TRBD1 aligns across 9 bases. Trimming at V came to 5 bases and at J to 5 bases, leaving 6 bases not matched to a gene. This CDR3 is 14 amino acids long. The V gene's germline CDR1 is MNHEY and CDR2 SVGAGI. The DNA for the CDR3 is TGTGCCAGCAGTGCCAGGACAGGGGAAACTGAAGCTTTCTTT. The encoded protein is CASSARTGETEAFF.

The chain combines TRBV2 with TRBJ1-5; D is uncertain. Trimming shortened V by 3 bases and J by 0 bases, and 9 bases separated the two germline ends. The CDR3 is 15 amino acids. Germline V gene sequence: CDR1 SNHLY, CDR2 FYNNEI. CDR3 sequence: CASSEENYSNQPQHF. The CDR3, as DNA: TGTGCCAGCAGTGAGGAGAATTATAGCAATCAGCCCCAGCATTTT.

This clone was counted once. J is TRBJ2-1 and V is TRBV28; no clear D. The germline V gene has CDR1 MDHEN and CDR2 SYDVKM. This CDR3 spans 14 amino acids. V was pared by 3 bases and J by 13 bases, with 19 bases between. The CDR3, as DNA: TGTGCCAGCAGTTTTACGGCCCGATCCCGACGTCAGTTCTTC. It translates to CASSFTARSRRQFF.

This clone was detected once. The chain recombines TRBV6-5 with TRBJ2-1; unclear D gene. Germline V gene sequence: CDR1 MNHEY, CDR2 SVGAGI. The V and J ends lost 6 bases and 7 bases respectively, with 4 bases between them. The CDR3 contains 10 residues. The CDR3 spells CASRINEQFF. CDR3 DNA sequence: TGTGCCAGCAGGATAAATGAGCAGTTCTTC.